Following are 19 T cell receptor beta chains from one sample sequenced in a study of T cell responses to AZD1222 COVID-19 vaccine. Profiled with immunoSEQ multiplex PCR; TCRdb holds only in-frame clones, not every one. Seen here are about 120,000 clones, around 80% observed once, and the top ten hold 27%. Here the sequenced sample was peripheral blood, taken 28 days after the second AZD1222 dose. These receptor sequences come from an adult who received the AZD1222 COVID-19 vaccine.

The gene calls are TRBV28 and TRBJ1-5, with 9 bases aligning to TRBD1. The CDR3 runs to 14 residues. The V and J ends lost 4 bases and 5 bases, in that order; junction bases with no gene match: 3. Germline CDR1 reads MDHEN; CDR2 reads SYDVKM. CDR3 protein: CASSSGQGDQPQHF. The DNA for the CDR3 is TGTGCCAGCAGTTCGGGACAGGGAGATCAGCCCCAGCATTTT.

The rearrangement joins TRBV18 to TRBJ1-1; the match to TRBD1 covers 7 bases. V lost 2 bases, J lost 2 bases, and 8 bases stayed unmatched. Germline CDR1 reads KGHSH; CDR2 reads LQKENI. The CDR3 spans 16 residues. The CDR3 nucleotides read TGTGCCAGCTCACCAGGGGAGGGGGCAAGAAACACTGAAGCTTTCTTT. Protein product: CASSPGEGARNTEAFF.

This clone was seen only a few times. The gene calls are TRBV28 and TRBJ2-1; D not certain. Germline-derived CDR1 and CDR2 are MDHEN and SYDVKM. V lost 1 base and J lost 4, with 2 bases in between. The CDR3 runs to 12 residues. The CDR3 bases are TGTGCCAGCAGTTTATCTTACAATGAGCAGTTCTTC. Protein product: CASSLSYNEQFF.

There are a few counts of this clone. This chain connects TRBV7-3 to TRBJ2-1, with D tentatively TRBD1 or TRBD2 (5 bases each). Germline V lookup: CDR1 SGHTA, CDR2 FQGTGA. The CDR3 is 16 residues long. The V end was cut by 5 bases, the J end by 9 bases, with 23 bases between. The CDR3 here is CASSTGLLPFVSEQFF. The CDR3 DNA reads as TGTGCCAGCAGCACAGGACTCCTACCTTTCGTTAGTGAGCAGTTCTTC.

V usage is TRBV3-1 (or the pseudogene TRBV3-2) and J usage is TRBJ1-2; the match to TRBD1 covers 7 bases. Unmatched junction bases numbered 9, after V lost 1 base and J lost 7 bases. The V gene's germline CDR1 is LGHDT and CDR2 YNNKEL (reference sequence). The CDR3 spans 15 residues. CDR3 residues: CASSQGVGGSFGYTF. CDR3 in DNA: TGTGCCAGCAGCCAAGGTGTAGGGGGCAGTTTTGGCTACACCTTC.

In DNA, the CDR3 is TGTGCCAGTAGCGGGTGGCAGGATAGCAATCAGCCCCAGCATTTT. Its protein is CASSGWQDSNQPQHF. The chain has TRBV19 and TRBJ1-5; D is uncertain. V shed 6 bases and J shed 0 bases, with 12 bases lying between them. In germline, CDR1 is LNHDA, CDR2 SQIVND (reference sequence). The CDR3 is 15 residues long.

This clone was seen once. The chain combines TRBV4-3 with TRBJ2-3; D is unresolved. Between the trimmed V and J ends, which lost 3 bases and 6 bases, there was a span of 10 bases. CDR1 is LGHNA, CDR2 YSLEER, per germline. This CDR3 spans 13 amino acids. In nucleotides, the CDR3 is TGCGCCAGCAGCCATCTGATGGGGGATACGCAGTATTTT. Its protein is CASSHLMGDTQYF.

The chain is built from TRBV4-1 and TRBJ2-7; D is ambiguous. The CDR3 covers 17 residues. The germline V gene has CDR1 MGHRA and CDR2 YSYEKL. V gave up 0 bases and J gave up 1 base, with 16 bases separating them. The CDR3: CASSQEEGTPSSYEQYF. CDR3 nucleotides: TGCGCCAGCAGCCAAGAGGAAGGTACGCCCTCATCCTACGAGCAGTACTTC.

The gene calls are TRBV18 and TRBJ1-4; D remains ambiguous. The CDR3 is 15 amino acids. Trimming removed 3 bases from V and 5 bases from J, with 13 bases in between. Germline V gene lookup returns CDR1 KGHSH and CDR2 LQKENI. CDR3 DNA: TGTGCCAGCTCACCTTGGGCAGGAAACAATGAAAAACTGTTTTTT. Its protein is CASSPWAGNNEKLFF.

The CDR3 loop reads CAWSSGDGYEQYF. Here the CDR3 DNA reads TGTGCCTGGAGTAGCGGGGATGGCTACGAGCAGTACTTC. The genes are TRBV30 and TRBJ2-7; 7 bases fit TRBD2. Looked up from germline, CDR1 is GTSNPN and CDR2 is SVGIG (reference sequence). The CDR3 loop spans 13 amino acids. Germline trimming cut 2 bases from V and 3 bases from J; bases unmatched to any gene: 4.

The chain couples TRBV10-3 to TRBJ1-2, with D maybe TRBD1 (6 bases). In germline, CDR1 is ENHRY, CDR2 SYGVKD. The CDR3 is 13 amino acids. V was pared by 5 bases and J by 6 bases, with 13 bases between. CDR3: CAISTGSSNGYTF. Here the CDR3 DNA reads TGTGCCATCAGTACAGGGTCTTCGAATGGCTACACCTTC.

The rearrangement joins TRBV7-2 to TRBJ1-2; no reliable D call. V was shortened by 5 bases and J by 8 bases, with 21 bases between the two germline ends. Germline V CDR1 and CDR2: SGHTA, FQGNSA. CDR3 length equals 15 residues. CDR3 amino acids: CASSIPASGMGGYTF. The CDR3 DNA sequence: TGTGCCAGCAGCATACCTGCGTCGGGGATGGGGGGCTACACCTTC.

CDR3 nucleotides: TGTGCCACCAGCAGAGATTCCCGCGTGTCCCCGACCGCTTTCTTT. This gives the protein CATSRDSRVSPTAFF. V gene TRBV15 combines with J gene TRBJ1-1; D remains unclear. The germline V gene has CDR1 LNHNV and CDR2 YYDKDF (reference sequence). The CDR3 contains 15 residues. V was trimmed by 0 bases and J by 11 bases, leaving 19 bases between them.

With regard to this clone: Its ends do not fully match the called genes, so a read error is possible. The genes are TRBV2 and TRBJ1-2; no firm D call. Germline lookup yields CDR1 SNHLY and CDR2 FYNNEI. CDR3 length: 11 amino acids. CDR3 bases: TGTGCCAGCAGCGGCGGGTTCCGAATTGCCTTC. It codes for CASSGGFRIAF.

This clone was counted a few times. The genes are TRBV4-1 and TRBJ2-7; D might be TRBD2 (6 bases). Germline-derived CDR1 and CDR2 are MGHRA and YSYEKL. The CDR3 contains 19 residues. Trimming stripped 0 bases from V and 3 bases from J, with 24 bases between. The chain's CDR3 is CASSQDAPEGGNLFYEQYF. For the CDR3, the DNA is TGCGCCAGCAGCCAAGATGCCCCCGAGGGAGGTAATCTGTTCTACGAGCAGTACTTC.

The chain joins TRBV10-2 to TRBJ2-1; TRBD2 matches 10 bases. Germline V CDR1 and CDR2: WSHSY, SAAADI. With V trimmed by 5 bases and J by 3 bases, 4 bases remained unmatched. This CDR3 is 15 amino acids long. The CDR3 sequence: CASSRTSGDYNEQFF. The CDR3 DNA reads as TGCGCCAGCAGTCGGACTAGCGGTGACTACAATGAGCAGTTCTTC.

The rearrangement joins TRBV11-2 to TRBJ2-1; D is perhaps TRBD1 or TRBD2 (5 bases each). Trimming took 3 bases from V and 0 from J, leaving 15 bases between them. The CDR3 extends over 17 amino acids. CDR1 is SGHAT and CDR2 is FQNNGV in the germline V gene. CDR3 sequence reads: CASSFISRAGSYNEQFF. CDR3 nucleotide sequence: TGTGCCAGCAGCTTTATATCCAGGGCGGGCTCCTACAATGAGCAGTTCTTC.

This sequence joins TRBV13 and TRBJ1-5, with D tentatively TRBD1 (6 bases). Per the germline V gene, CDR1 is PRHDT and CDR2 is FYEKMQ (reference sequence). V lost 3 bases to trimming and J lost 5 bases, with 14 bases between them. This CDR3 region has 15 residues. CDR3 DNA: TGTGCCAGCAGCTTGGGGGGCGAGGGGGATCAGCCCCAGCATTTT. Protein product: CASSLGGEGDQPQHF.

This chain uses TRBV5-1 with TRBJ1-6; TRBD1 might be the D (6 bases). This CDR3 is 15 amino acids long. The V gene's germline CDR1 is SGHRS and CDR2 YFSETQ. V was clipped by 4 bases and J by 8 bases, with 16 bases between them. CDR3 bases: TGCGCCAGCAGCGCGACTTCGGACAGTTATTCACCCCTCCACTTT. This sequence encodes CASSATSDSYSPLHF.